One T cell receptor beta chain is described in this entry. As yet, its antigen is unknown. Via CD45RO/CCR7/CD25/CD127/CD95/CD27, cells of the CD4+ naive, central memory, regulatory and stem cell-like memory subsets were sorted. Post-sort purity exceeded 95% for all sorted populations. This entry belongs to a study of beta chain features in type 1 diabetes. Deletions cut 3 bases from V and 5 bases from J, with 23 bases between. CDR1 and CDR2 from the germline V gene are GTSNPN and SVGIG (reference sequence). This CDR3 spans 18 amino acids. General study results and limits: For cells with high TCR expression, cDNA sequencing could yield over-representation. Researchers report that Type 1 diabetes patients had moderately but significantly shorter TCRB CDR3s across all four CD4+ subsets. Unsettled here was the matter of whether HLA type influences TCRB rearrangement.

What was sequenced were expressed TCRB transcripts, since all of the isolated RNA had been reverse transcribed. Libraries were prepared by immunoSEQ multiplex PCR; TCRdb keeps only in-frame clonotypes and omits some of them. Seen here are 640,000 or so clones, over 11% observed once, and the top ten hold just under 0.04%. This sequence originates from a man in his late teens or twenties with type 1 diabetes. This chain uses TRBV30 with TRBJ1-6, with D unresolved. The sample consisted of naive CD4+ T cells from blood. In DNA, the CDR3 is TGTGCCTGGAGCGATGCTCAGGTTTGGGGATCAAATAATTCACCCCTCCACTTT. This translates into CAWSDAQVWGSNNSPLHF.